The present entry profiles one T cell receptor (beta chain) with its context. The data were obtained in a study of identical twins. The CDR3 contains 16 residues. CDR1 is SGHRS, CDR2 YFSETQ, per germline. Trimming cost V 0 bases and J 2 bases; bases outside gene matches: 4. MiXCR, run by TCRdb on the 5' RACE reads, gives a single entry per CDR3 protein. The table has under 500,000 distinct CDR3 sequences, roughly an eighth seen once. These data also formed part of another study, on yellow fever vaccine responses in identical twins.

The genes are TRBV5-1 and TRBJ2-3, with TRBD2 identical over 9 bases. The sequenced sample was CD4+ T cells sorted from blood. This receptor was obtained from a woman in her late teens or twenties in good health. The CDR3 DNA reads TGCGCCAGCAGCTTGGCGGCGGGGGGGCCCACAGATACGCAGTATTTT. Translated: CASSLAAGGPTDTQYF.